This entry lists 29 T cell receptor beta chains sequenced from one sample in a study of blood T cell repertoires in COVID-19. Sequenced by immunoSEQ multiplex PCR; TCRdb stores in-frame clones only, minus some. The table shows fewer than 500,000 clones, with about 90% occurring only once. The sample taken for sequencing was PBMCs or T cells enriched from blood (not recorded which). These receptors were taken from a woman between 18 and 30 years old who had recovered from COVID-19.

The rearrangement links TRBV11-2 to TRBJ1-1, with D possibly matching TRBD1 (5 bases). Germline-derived CDR1 and CDR2 are SGHAT and FQNNGV. The ends were cut back, 4 bases at V and 1 base at J, with 19 bases in the middle. This CDR3 comprises 17 residues. This chain's CDR3 is CASSSRGWGLSNTEAFF. DNA for the CDR3: TGTGCCAGCAGCTCCCGAGGGTGGGGACTATCGAACACTGAAGCTTTCTTT.

The chain uses TRBV2 and TRBJ2-5; 12 bases fit TRBD2. V lost 3 bases and J lost 4; bases outside the gene matches: 6. Germline CDR1 reads SNHLY; CDR2 reads FYNNEI. The length of the CDR3 is 16 residues. The CDR3 protein is CASSEATSGGGETQYF. CDR3 nucleotides: TGTGCCAGCAGTGAGGCGACTAGCGGGGGAGGAGAGACCCAGTACTTC.

This CDR3 is CASLGQGTTKINYGYTF. The DNA of the CDR3 is TGTGCCAGCTTAGGGCAGGGTACGACCAAGATTAACTATGGCTACACCTTC. The rearrangement uses TRBV28 and TRBJ1-2; possible D gene TRBD1, 5 bases. The CDR3 runs 17 residues. V was trimmed by 8 bases and J by 1 base, leaving 23 bases between them. CDR1 is MDHEN, CDR2 SYDVKM, per germline.

The rearrangement uses TRBV2 and TRBJ2-2; a weak D match, TRBD1 (6 bases). The CDR3 runs 14 residues. Germline-derived CDR1 and CDR2 are SNHLY and FYNNEI. V lost 3 bases to trimming and J lost 5 bases, with 10 bases between them. This chain's CDR3 is CASSERGWTGELFF. CDR3 bases: TGTGCCAGCAGTGAGAGGGGGTGGACCGGGGAGCTGTTTTTT.

The chain couples TRBV7-9 to TRBJ2-5; TRBD2 is a possible D gene (6 bases). Trimming removed 5 bases from V and 1 base from J, with 14 bases in between. CDR3 size: 15 residues. CDR1 is SEHNR and CDR2 is FQNEAQ in the germline V gene (reference sequence). The CDR3 sequence: CASSPAGSPQETQYF. The CDR3 DNA reads TGTGCCAGCAGCCCCGCGGGAAGCCCCCAAGAGACCCAGTACTTC.

The V gene is TRBV12-3 or TRBV12-4, the J gene TRBJ1-1; D is ambiguous. V shed 6 bases and J shed 0 bases, with 5 bases lying between them. CDR3 size: 12 residues. CDR3 amino acids: CASRRLNTEAFF. In DNA form, the CDR3 reads TGTGCCAGCAGGAGGTTGAACACTGAAGCTTTCTTT.

J is TRBJ1-1 and V is TRBV2; D ambiguous. The germline gives CDR1 SNHLY, CDR2 FYNNEI. The CDR3 contains 14 residues. Trimming removed 2 bases from V and 1 base from J, with 8 bases in between. Here the CDR3 reads CASSEYTGNTEAFF. The CDR3 nucleotides are TGTGCCAGCAGTGAATATACGGGGAACACTGAAGCTTTCTTT. Using reference TRBV2 and TRBJ1-1 for the parts outside the CDR3, the full variable domain is EPEVTQTPSHQVTQMGQEVILRCVPISNHLYFYWYRQILGQKVEFLVSFYNNEISEKSEIFDDQFSVERPDGSNFTLKIRSTKLEDSAMYFCASSEYTGNTEAFFGQGTRLTVV.

In its sample, this clone was seen a few times. The chain recombines TRBV6-5 with TRBJ1-2, with D possibly being TRBD1 (5 bases). V lost 6 bases, J lost 2 bases, and 7 bases lay in between. The CDR3 is 12 residues long. Germline assignment: CDR1 MNHEY and CDR2 SVGAGI. CDR3 nucleotide sequence: TGTGCCAGCAGGGGGCAGAACTATGGCTACACCTTC. Translating gives CASRGQNYGYTF.

This clone was observed a few times. The J gene is TRBJ2-7, the V gene TRBV7-2; 9 nucleotides agree with TRBD2. V lost 5 bases to trimming and J lost 7 bases; unmatched junction nucleotides: 12. The V gene's germline CDR1 is SGHTA and CDR2 FQGNSA. The CDR3 has 15 amino acids. The CDR3 here is CASSPSRGGSREQYF. The CDR3 coding sequence is TGTGCCAGCAGCCCCTCGCGGGGGGGCTCGAGGGAGCAGTACTTC.

The gene calls are TRBV27 and TRBJ2-5, with D possibly TRBD2 on 7 matching bases. The CDR3 is 21 amino acids. V dropped 5 bases and J dropped 4 bases, with 35 bases sitting between them. The germline gives CDR1 MNHEY, CDR2 SMNVEV (reference sequence). CDR3 loop: CASSPLFRTTRGLIRGETQYF. The CDR3 nucleotides are TGTGCCAGCAGTCCCCTTTTCCGTACGACGCGGGGGCTTATCCGGGGAGAGACCCAGTACTTC.

The chain combines TRBV5-4 with TRBJ2-3, with TRBD1 matching 7 bases. The CDR3 length is 16 residues. V lost 2 bases, J lost 3 bases, and 9 bases stayed unmatched. Germline CDR1 reads SGHNT; CDR2 reads YYREEE (reference sequence). CDR3: CASSFPDREFTDTQYF. The CDR3 DNA reads TGTGCCAGCAGCTTCCCAGACAGGGAATTTACAGATACGCAGTATTTT.

This CDR3 is CASSGLGGGVNEQFF. The CDR3 DNA is TGTGCCAGCAGCGGCCTGGGAGGGGGAGTTAATGAGCAGTTCTTC. V gene TRBV11-2 combines with J gene TRBJ2-1, with D possibly being TRBD2 (7 bases). In germline, CDR1 is SGHAT, CDR2 FQNNGV. The ends were cut back, 5 bases at V and 7 bases at J, with 18 bases in the middle. There are 15 residues in the CDR3.

The CDR3 coding sequence is TGCGCCAGCAGCTTGATGGAGGGCGCCACTGAAGCTTTCTTT. This translates into CASSLMEGATEAFF. The V gene is TRBV5-1, the J gene TRBJ1-1; no firm D call. Germline V gene sequence: CDR1 SGHRS, CDR2 YFSETQ. Trimming removed 1 base from V and 4 bases from J, with 11 bases in between. This CDR3 has 14 residues.

V gene TRBV7-8 combines with J gene TRBJ1-2, with TRBD1 identical over 8 bases. The germline V gene has CDR1 SGHVS and CDR2 FQNEAQ. V was pared by 5 bases and J by 8 bases, with 7 bases of the junction left unmatched. There are 13 residues in the CDR3. Here the CDR3 DNA reads TGTGCCAGCAGCCCGGACAGGGAAGACGGCTACACCTTC. It codes for CASSPDREDGYTF.

As regards this clone: One end of the junction fails to match germline, which may point to a read error. This chain uses TRBV7-2 with TRBJ1-3; 10 bases map to TRBD1. The CDR3 consists of 14 residues. Germline CDR1 is SGHTA and CDR2 is FQGNSA. The CDR3: CASSFRDRGSTIYF. The CDR3 nucleotides read TGTGCCAGCAGCTTCCGGGACAGGGGAAGCACCATATATTTT.

V and J are TRBV6-5 and TRBJ2-2, with D hard to call. Trimming pared 6 bases from V and 6 bases from J, leaving 5 bases between. The CDR3 extends over 11 amino acids. In germline, CDR1 is MNHEY, CDR2 SVGAGI. In DNA form, the CDR3 reads TGTGCCAGCAGACTCGCCGGGGAGCTGTTTTTT. Translated: CASRLAGELFF.

This chain connects TRBV30 to TRBJ2-1, with D perhaps TRBD2 (5 bases). Germline-derived CDR1 and CDR2 are GTSNPN and SVGIG (reference sequence). The CDR3 is made up of 11 amino acids. Deletions cut 3 bases from V and 7 bases from J, with 7 bases between. The CDR3 DNA follows: TGTGCCTGGAGAGGACTGAATGAGCAGTTCTTC. The encoded protein is CAWRGLNEQFF.

This clone occurred a few times. The genes are TRBV11-3 and TRBJ1-1; the D is unclear. From germline, CDR1 is SGHNT and CDR2 YENEEA. V dropped 1 base and J dropped 1 base, with 4 bases sitting between them. This CDR3 is built from 13 residues. In DNA form, the CDR3 reads TGTGCCAGCAGCTTAGTATGGAACACTGAAGCTTTCTTT. Its protein is CASSLVWNTEAFF.

The chain joins TRBV4-1 to TRBJ2-4; no reliable D call. Germline-derived CDR1 and CDR2 are MGHRA and YSYEKL. The V end lost 1 base, the J end lost 0 bases, and 13 bases lay between the germline ends. The CDR3 covers 17 residues. The CDR3 bases are TGCGCCAGCAGCCAAGCGAGTTTAATTCTAGCCAAAAACATTCAGTACTTC. It specifies CASSQASLILAKNIQYF.

The V and J genes are TRBV7-9 and TRBJ1-1; 8 bases fit TRBD1. This CDR3 has 11 amino acids. V lost 7 bases, J lost 8 bases, and 3 bases stayed unmatched. Germline V gene data show CDR1 as SEHNR and CDR2 as FQNEAQ (reference sequence). CDR3 in amino acids: CASTRDREAFF. DNA of the CDR3: TGTGCCAGCACCCGGGACAGGGAAGCTTTCTTT.

V is TRBV7-9 and J is TRBJ2-5; 9 bases map to TRBD1. With 3 bases clipped from V and 3 bases from J, the junction kept 2 bases outside the gene matches. In germline, CDR1 is SEHNR, CDR2 FQNEAQ (reference sequence). The CDR3 is made up of 14 amino acids. The CDR3 DNA reads as TGTGCCAGCAGCTTCACAGGGGGCAAAGAGACCCAGTACTTC. Translation gives CASSFTGGKETQYF.

The chain recombines TRBV5-1 with TRBJ2-5; 8 bases match TRBD2. The CDR3 spans 16 residues. The germline CDR1 and CDR2 sequences are SGHRS and YFSETQ. Trimming took 0 bases from V and 1 from J; bases not matched to a gene: 5. The CDR3 sequence is CASSLDGGGFQETQYF. CDR3 sequence (DNA): TGCGCCAGCAGCTTGGATGGCGGGGGGTTCCAAGAGACCCAGTACTTC.

This chain connects TRBV27 to TRBJ2-6, with D perhaps TRBD1 (6 bases). V was clipped by 3 bases and J by 0 bases, with 15 bases between them. CDR1 is MNHEY, CDR2 SMNVEV, per germline (reference sequence). CDR3 length: 18 amino acids. DNA for the CDR3: TGTGCCAGCAGTTTCTTTGGGACATCCTACTCTGGGGCCAACGTCCTGACTTTC. Amino acids: CASSFFGTSYSGANVLTF. Full variable domain (rest looked up from reference TRBV27 and TRBJ2-6): EAQVTQNPRYLITVTGKKLTVTCSQNMNHEYMSWYRQDPGLGLRQIYYSMNVEVTDKGDVPEGYKVSRKEKRNFPLILESPSPNQTSLYFCASSFFGTSYSGANVLTFGAGSRLTVL.

The V gene is TRBV5-1, the J gene TRBJ2-7; 9 bases line up with TRBD1. V lost 3 bases to trimming and J lost 5 bases; unmatched junction nucleotides: 15. This CDR3 is 17 amino acids long. Germline V gene lookup returns CDR1 SGHRS and CDR2 YFSETQ. This CDR3 reads CASSWRGWDRVLHEQYF. The CDR3 DNA reads TGCGCCAGCAGCTGGAGGGGGTGGGACAGGGTCCTACACGAGCAGTACTTC.

V is TRBV7-8 and J is TRBJ1-6; possible D gene TRBD1, 5 bases. V dropped 0 bases and J dropped 5 bases, with 8 bases sitting between them. Germline V CDR1 and CDR2: SGHVS, FQNEAQ. The CDR3 has 15 residues. The CDR3 region is CASSLATAHNSPLHF. CDR3 bases: TGTGCCAGCAGCTTAGCGACAGCCCATAATTCACCCCTCCACTTT.

This chain joins TRBV7-3 and TRBJ1-2; the D is unclear. The CDR3 has 13 residues. The germline V and J ends were trimmed by 2 bases and 5 bases, with 9 bases remaining between them. Looked up from germline, CDR1 is SGHTA and CDR2 is FQGTGA. DNA of the CDR3: TGTGCCAGCAGCTTATCCCCGGAGTATGGCTACACCTTC. It codes for CASSLSPEYGYTF.

This clone came up once. V is TRBV9 and J is TRBJ1-2; possibly TRBD1 for D (5 bases). Trimming cost V 4 bases and J 1 base, with 14 bases left between them. Germline V gives CDR1 SGDLS, CDR2 YYNGEE. CDR3 length: 15 amino acids. CDR3 region: CASSSSGDYNYGYTF. DNA for the CDR3: TGTGCCAGCAGCTCCTCGGGGGACTATAACTATGGCTACACCTTC.

V gene TRBV5-1 combines with J gene TRBJ2-3, with a possible D match to TRBD2 (5 bases). V was pared by 4 bases and J by 2 bases, with 14 bases between. CDR3 length: 15 amino acids. The germline V gene encodes CDR1 SGHRS and CDR2 YFSETQ. For the CDR3, the DNA is TGCGCCAGCAGCACCTCCGGGGAGACCACAGATACGCAGTATTTT. The encoded protein is CASSTSGETTDTQYF. Variable domain in full (rest from reference TRBV5-1 and TRBJ2-3): KAGVTQTPRYLIKTRGQQVTLSCSPISGHRSVSWYQQTPGQGLQFLFEYFSETQRNKGNFPGRFSGRQFSNSRSEMNVSTLELGDSALYLCASSTSGETTDTQYFGPGTRLTVL.

V and J are TRBV3-1 (or the pseudogene TRBV3-2) and TRBJ2-1, with no clear D. Trimming pared 2 bases from V and 6 bases from J, leaving 11 bases between. The CDR3 contains 14 residues. The germline V gene encodes CDR1 LGHDT and CDR2 YNNKEL (reference sequence). CDR3 sequence: CASSQLKSPNEQFF. The DNA for the CDR3 is TGTGCCAGCAGCCAACTTAAAAGCCCCAATGAGCAGTTCTTC.